These 2 T cell receptor beta chains were all obtained from the same sample, sequenced in a study of blood T cell repertoires in COVID-19. The protocol was immunoSEQ multiplex PCR, while the TCRdb copy is restricted to in-frame clones and leaves out a portion. The table lists about 250,000 clones, approximately 84% of them singletons. The specimen was peripheral blood. The receptors here all came from a person aged 65-85 years with COVID-19, enrolled during active disease.

The rearrangement joins TRBV24-1 to TRBJ2-1; possibly TRBD2 for D (6 bases). The CDR3 runs to 15 residues. Germline CDR1 reads KGHDR; CDR2 reads SFDVKD. Trimming stripped 3 bases from V and 2 bases from J, with 10 bases between. CDR3 sequence reads: CATSDGGTAYNEQFF. CDR3 nucleotide sequence: TGTGCCACCAGTGATGGTGGGACTGCCTACAATGAGCAGTTCTTC.

This clone was observed a handful of times. This chain uses TRBV15 with TRBJ2-5, with a possible D match to TRBD1 (5 bases). V lost 11 bases to trimming and J lost 3 bases, with 16 bases between them. CDR3 size: 13 residues. Germline assignment: CDR1 LNHNV and CDR2 YYDKDF (reference sequence). The CDR3 loop is CAASPWGEETQYF. In DNA, the CDR3 is TGTGCCGCCTCTCCTTGGGGCGAAGAGACCCAGTACTTC.